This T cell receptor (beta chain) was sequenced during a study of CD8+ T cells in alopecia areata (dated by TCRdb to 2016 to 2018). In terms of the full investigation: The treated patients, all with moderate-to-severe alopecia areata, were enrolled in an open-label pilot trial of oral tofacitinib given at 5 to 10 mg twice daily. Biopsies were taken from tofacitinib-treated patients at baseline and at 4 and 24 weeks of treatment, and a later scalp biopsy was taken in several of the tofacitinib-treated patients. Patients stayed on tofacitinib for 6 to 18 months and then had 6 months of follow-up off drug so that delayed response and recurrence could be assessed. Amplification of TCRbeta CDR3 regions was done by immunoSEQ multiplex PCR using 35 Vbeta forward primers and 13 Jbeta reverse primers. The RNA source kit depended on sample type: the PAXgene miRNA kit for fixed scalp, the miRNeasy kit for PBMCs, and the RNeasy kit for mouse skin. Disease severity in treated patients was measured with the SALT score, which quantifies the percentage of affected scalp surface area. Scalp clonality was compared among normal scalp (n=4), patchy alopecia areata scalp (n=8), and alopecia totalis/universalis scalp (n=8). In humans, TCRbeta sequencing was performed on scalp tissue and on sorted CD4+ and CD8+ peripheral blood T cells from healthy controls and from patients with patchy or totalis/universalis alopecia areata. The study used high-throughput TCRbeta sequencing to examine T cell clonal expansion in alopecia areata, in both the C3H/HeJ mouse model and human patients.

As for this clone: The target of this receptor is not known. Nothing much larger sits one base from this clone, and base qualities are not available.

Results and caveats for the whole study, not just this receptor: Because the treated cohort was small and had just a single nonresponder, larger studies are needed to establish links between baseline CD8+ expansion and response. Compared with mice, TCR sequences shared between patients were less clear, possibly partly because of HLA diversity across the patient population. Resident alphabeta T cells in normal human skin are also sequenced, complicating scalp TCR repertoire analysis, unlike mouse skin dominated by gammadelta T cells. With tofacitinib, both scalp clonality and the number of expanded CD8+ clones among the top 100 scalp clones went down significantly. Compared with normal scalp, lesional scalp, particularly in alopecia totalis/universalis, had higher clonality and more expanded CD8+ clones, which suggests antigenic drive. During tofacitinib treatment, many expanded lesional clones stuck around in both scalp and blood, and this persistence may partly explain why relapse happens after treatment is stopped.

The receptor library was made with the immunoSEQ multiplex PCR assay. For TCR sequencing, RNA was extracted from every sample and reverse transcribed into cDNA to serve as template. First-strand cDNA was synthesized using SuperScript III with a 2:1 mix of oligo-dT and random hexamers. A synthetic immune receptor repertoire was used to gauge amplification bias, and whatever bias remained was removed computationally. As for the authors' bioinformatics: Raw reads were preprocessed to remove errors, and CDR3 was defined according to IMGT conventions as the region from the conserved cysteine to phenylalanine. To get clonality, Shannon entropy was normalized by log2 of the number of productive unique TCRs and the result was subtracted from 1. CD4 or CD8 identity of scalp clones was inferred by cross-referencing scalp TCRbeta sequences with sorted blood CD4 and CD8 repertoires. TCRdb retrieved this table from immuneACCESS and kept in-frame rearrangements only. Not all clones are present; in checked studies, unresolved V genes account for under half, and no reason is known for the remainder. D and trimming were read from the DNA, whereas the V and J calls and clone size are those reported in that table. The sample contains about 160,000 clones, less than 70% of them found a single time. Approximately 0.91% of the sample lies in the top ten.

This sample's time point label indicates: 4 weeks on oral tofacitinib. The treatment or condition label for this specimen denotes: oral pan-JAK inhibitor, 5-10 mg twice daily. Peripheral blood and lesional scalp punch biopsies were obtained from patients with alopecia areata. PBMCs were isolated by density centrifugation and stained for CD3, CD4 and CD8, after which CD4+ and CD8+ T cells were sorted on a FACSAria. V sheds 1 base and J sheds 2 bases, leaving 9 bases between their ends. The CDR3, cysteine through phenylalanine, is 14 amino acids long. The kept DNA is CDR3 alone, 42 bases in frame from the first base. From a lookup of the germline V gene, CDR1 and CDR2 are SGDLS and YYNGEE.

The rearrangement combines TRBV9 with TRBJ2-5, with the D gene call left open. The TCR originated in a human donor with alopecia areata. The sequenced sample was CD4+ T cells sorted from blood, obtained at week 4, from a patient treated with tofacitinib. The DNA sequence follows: TGTGCCAGCAGCGTACAGGCAGGACAAGAGACCCAGTACTTC. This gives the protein CASSVQAGQETQYF.